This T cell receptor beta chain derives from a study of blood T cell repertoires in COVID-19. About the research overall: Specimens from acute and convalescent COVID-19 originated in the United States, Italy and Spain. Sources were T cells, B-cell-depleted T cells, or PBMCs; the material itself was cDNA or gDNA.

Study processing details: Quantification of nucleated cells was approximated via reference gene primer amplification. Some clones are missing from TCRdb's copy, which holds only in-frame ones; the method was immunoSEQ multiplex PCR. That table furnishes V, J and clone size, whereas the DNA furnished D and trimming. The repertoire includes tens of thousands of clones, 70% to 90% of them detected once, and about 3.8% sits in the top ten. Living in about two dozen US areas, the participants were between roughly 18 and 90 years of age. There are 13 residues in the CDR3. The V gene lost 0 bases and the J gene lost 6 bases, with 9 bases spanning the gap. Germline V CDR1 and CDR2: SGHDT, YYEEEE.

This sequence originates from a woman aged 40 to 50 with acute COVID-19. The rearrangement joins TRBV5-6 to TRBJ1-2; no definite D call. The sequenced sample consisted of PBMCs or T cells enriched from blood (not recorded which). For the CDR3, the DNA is TGTGCCAGCAGCTTGGCTGGGCTTAATGGCTACACCTTC. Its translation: CASSLAGLNGYTF.